This note documents a single T cell receptor beta chain sequence. Its matching antigen is unknown. Combining a sample-barcoded 5' primer with a J-beta primer mix, a second PCR ran for 7 to 11 cycles. TCRdb re-called the 5' RACE reads through MiXCR, storing one row per CDR3 protein. The sample carries some 1.4 million distinct CDR3 sequences, roughly 40% recorded once. The sample is drawn from a study of blood T cells in healthy people across ages. The study's findings and limits: In long-lived donors, naive CD4+ cell counts and diversity exceeded those of aged donors.

The individuals who served as donors were healthy Caucasians living in Russia, aged roughly 6 to 95. They isolated at least 7 million PBMCs from each sample. There were at least 5.5 micrograms of total RNA extracted from every sample. The sequenced material came from blood. The clonotype originates from a woman in her late teens or twenties in good health.

The CDR3 coding sequence is TGCGCCAGCAGCTTTACCGGGACTAACTACGAGCAGTACTTC. Residues: CASSFTGTNYEQYF. This chain connects TRBV5-1 to TRBJ2-7; TRBD2 agrees at 7 bases. Trimming took 2 bases from V and 3 from J; bases not matched to a gene: 5. This CDR3 contains 14 residues. Germline CDR1 reads SGHRS; CDR2 reads YFSETQ.